These 29 T cell receptor beta chains were sequenced from one sample in a study of T-cell memory formation after mild COVID-19. TCRdb reprocessed the 5' RACE reads via MiXCR and lists one record per CDR3 protein. The table lists fewer than 50,000 distinct CDR3 sequences, approximately 7% of them singletons, with approximately 1.4% in the top ten. The sample was PBMCs or a T cell subset sorted from them (not recorded which). The receptors derive from a young man who had mild COVID-19 (a few samples of this study predate the infection). Cell type and time point are not known.

This clonotype was found many times. The CDR3 DNA reads TGCGCCAGCAGCCAACGACAGGGCCAAGAGACCCAGTACTTC. Translation gives CASSQRQGQETQYF. This chain uses TRBV5-1 with TRBJ2-5; 7 bases match TRBD1. CDR3 length: 14 amino acids. CDR1 and CDR2 (germline): SGHRS, YFSETQ. Trimming removed 4 bases from V and 1 base from J; junction bases left unmatched: 4.

This clonotype was observed a few times. CDR3 in amino acids: CASRLAGGGELFF. CDR3 sequence (DNA): TGTGCCAGCAGACTAGCGGGTGGCGGGGAGCTGTTTTTT. The chain recombines TRBV12-3 or TRBV12-4 with TRBJ2-2; 9 bases fit TRBD2. V gave up 6 bases and J gave up 7 bases; unmatched junction bases: 3. The CDR3 sequence is 13 residues long.

The chain joins TRBV5-1 to TRBJ2-1; D may be TRBD2 (5 bases). CDR3 length: 14 amino acids. Per the germline V gene, CDR1 is SGHRS and CDR2 is YFSETQ. Trimming pared 2 bases from V and 1 base from J, leaving 7 bases between. CDR3 nucleotide sequence: TGCGCCAGCAGCTTAAGCGGTTCCTACAATGAGCAGTTCTTC. This translates into CASSLSGSYNEQFF.

This clonotype was picked up a small number of times. The CDR3 nucleotides read TGTGCCAGCAGTTTCGGTGGTGGACAGTTCAATCAGCCCCAGCATTTT. Protein: CASSFGGGQFNQPQHF. This sequence joins TRBV12-3 or TRBV12-4 and TRBJ1-5, with a weak D call TRBD1 (6 bases). The CDR3 is 16 residues long. Trimming pared 3 bases from V and 3 bases from J, leaving 15 bases between.

The table lists this clonotype with a few counts. The chain couples TRBV11-2 to TRBJ2-7, with 10 nucleotides matching TRBD2. Trimming at V came to 5 bases and at J to 2 bases, leaving 3 bases not matched to a gene. The CDR3 is 14 residues long. Germline V gene data show CDR1 as SGHAT and CDR2 as FQNNGV. The CDR3 spells CASSPGTSAYEQYF. In nucleotides, the CDR3 is TGTGCCAGCAGCCCCGGGACTAGCGCCTACGAGCAGTACTTC. The full variable domain, in which reference TRBV11-2 and TRBJ2-7 provide the parts outside the CDR3, is EAGVAQSPRYKIIEKRQSVAFWCNPISGHATLYWYQQILGQGPKLLIQFQNNGVVDDSQLPKDRFSAERLKGVDSTLKIQPAKLEDSAVYLCASSPGTSAYEQYFGPGTRLTVT.

The chain links TRBV6-6 to TRBJ1-1; D is undetermined. Per the germline V gene, CDR1 is MNHNY and CDR2 is SVGAGI (reference sequence). This CDR3 has 14 amino acids. V was clipped by 6 bases and J by 2 bases, with 13 bases between them. The CDR3 bases are TGTGCCAGCAGAGGGTCTTCACTTAACACTGAAGCTTTCTTT. This gives the protein CASRGSSLNTEAFF.

The chain carries TRBV5-1 and TRBJ2-3; 15 bases match TRBD2. Germline lookup yields CDR1 SGHRS and CDR2 YFSETQ. The CDR3 runs 17 residues. Trimming at V came to 4 bases and at J to 4 bases, leaving 7 bases not matched to a gene. The CDR3 DNA follows: TGCGCCAGCAGCGCCGGGACTAGCGGGGGGCCAGCAGATACGCAGTATTTT. Its translation: CASSAGTSGGPADTQYF.

This clonotype was seen a handful of times. The chain employs TRBV5-4 and TRBJ2-3; D remains ambiguous. Looked up from germline, CDR1 is SGHNT and CDR2 is YYREEE (reference sequence). CDR3 length equals 14 residues. V lost 5 bases to trimming and J lost 3 bases, with 13 bases between them. In DNA form, the CDR3 reads TGTGCCAGCAGGGATGCGGCCGGGACAGATACGCAGTATTTT. Translating gives CASRDAAGTDTQYF.

The chain combines TRBV2 with TRBJ1-1, with 7 nucleotides matching TRBD1. From germline, CDR1 is SNHLY and CDR2 FYNNEI. The CDR3 sequence is 14 residues long. Trimming at V came to 7 bases and at J to 0 bases, leaving 5 bases not matched to a gene. The CDR3 sequence is CASTTGQLNTEAFF. The CDR3, as DNA: TGTGCCAGCACAACGGGACAGTTGAACACTGAAGCTTTCTTT. Full variable domain (outside the CDR3, taken from reference TRBV2 and TRBJ1-1): EPEVTQTPSHQVTQMGQEVILRCVPISNHLYFYWYRQILGQKVEFLVSFYNNEISEKSEIFDDQFSVERPDGSNFTLKIRSTKLEDSAMYFCASTTGQLNTEAFFGQGTRLTVV.

This clonotype was seen at least ten times. The V call is TRBV12-3 or TRBV12-4, the J call TRBJ1-3, with D unclear. This CDR3 is built from 14 residues. V dropped 3 bases and J dropped 0 bases, with 6 bases sitting between them. CDR3 bases: TGTGCCAGCAGTTTGGGCCACTCTGGAAACACCATATATTTT. Its protein product is CASSLGHSGNTIYF.

This clonotype was counted between two and nine times. The gene calls are TRBV18 and TRBJ2-7, with 7 bases that match TRBD2. J lost 4 bases, V lost 5 bases, and 14 bases had no gene match. This CDR3 comprises 16 residues. CDR1 and CDR2 (germline): KGHSH, LQKENI. The CDR3 loop reads CASSLAGAGTGYEQYF. DNA for the CDR3: TGTGCCAGCTCATTGGCCGGAGCGGGGACCGGTTACGAGCAGTACTTC. The full variable domain, completed using reference TRBV18 and TRBJ2-7, is NAGVMQNPRHLVRRRGQEARLRCSPMKGHSHVYWYRQLPEEGLKFMVYLQKENIIDESGMPKERFSAEFPKEGPSILRIQQVVRGDSAAYFCASSLAGAGTGYEQYFGPGTRLTVT.

This clonotype showed up just a few times. This chain connects TRBV9 to TRBJ1-1, with a possible D match to TRBD1 (5 bases). The CDR3 is 15 residues long. Germline lookup yields CDR1 SGDLS and CDR2 YYNGEE. The V gene lost 0 bases and the J gene lost 0 bases, with 9 bases spanning the gap. The CDR3 sequence is CASSVGGALNTEAFF. In DNA form, the CDR3 reads TGTGCCAGCAGCGTAGGTGGGGCACTGAACACTGAAGCTTTCTTT. The complete variable domain, with remaining parts taken from reference TRBV9 and TRBJ1-1, reads DSGVTQTPKHLITATGQRVTLRCSPRSGDLSVYWYQQSLDQGLQFLIQYYNGEERAKGNILERFSAQQFPDLHSELNLSSLELGDSALYFCASSVGGALNTEAFFGQGTRLTVV.

The chain has TRBV20-1 and TRBJ1-2; 8 positions agree with TRBD1. Trimming took 3 bases from V and 5 from J; bases not matched to a gene: 8. In germline, CDR1 is DFQATT, CDR2 SNEGSKA (reference sequence). The length of the CDR3 is 14 residues. The CDR3 DNA reads TGCAGTGCTAGCCAAGACAGGGGAGGGTATGGCTACACCTTC. Translated, it gives CSASQDRGGYGYTF.

V is TRBV5-1 and J is TRBJ2-3; D ambiguous. This CDR3 comprises 13 residues. Germline CDR1 is SGHRS and CDR2 is YFSETQ. The germline V and J ends were trimmed by 4 bases and 6 bases, with 12 bases remaining between them. Here the CDR3 DNA reads TGCGCCAGCAGCCCCCAGCCACCCGATACGCAGTATTTT. It specifies CASSPQPPDTQYF.

There are many counts of this clonotype. J is TRBJ2-3 and V is TRBV7-6, with 8 bases matching TRBD2. This CDR3 is 16 amino acids long. V lost 1 base to trimming and J lost 1 base; unmatched junction nucleotides: 4. Germline V gives CDR1 SGHVS, CDR2 FNYEAQ. The CDR3 region has the DNA TGTGCCAGCAGCTTAGTTTTTAGCGGGGGCACAGATACGCAGTATTTT. Its protein is CASSLVFSGGTDTQYF.

This clonotype has more than one count but fewer than ten. The chain joins TRBV7-2 to TRBJ1-2; a possible D gene is TRBD1 (6 bases). The CDR3 totals 14 residues. Trimming left V 0 bases short and J 8 bases short, with 13 bases between. Germline loops: CDR1 SGHTA, CDR2 FQGNSA. DNA for the CDR3: TGTGCCAGCAGCTTAGCGATGGGGGCGCGAGGCTACACCTTC. Protein: CASSLAMGARGYTF. Using reference TRBV7-2 and TRBJ1-2 for the parts outside the CDR3, the full variable domain is GAGVSQSPSNKVTEKGKDVELRCDPISGHTALYWYRQSLGQGLEFLIYFQGNSAPDKSGLPSDRFSAERTGGSVSTLTIQRTQQEDSAVYLCASSLAMGARGYTFGSGTRLTVV.

This clonotype was detected a few times. The chain recombines TRBV5-6 with TRBJ2-3; D is ambiguous. CDR1 and CDR2 (germline): SGHDT, YYEEEE. V was pared by 4 bases and J by 9 bases, with 15 bases between. The CDR3 totals 13 residues. The CDR3 nucleotides are TGTGCCAGCAGCCAAAAGGGCGTGGAAACGCAGTATTTT. It specifies CASSQKGVETQYF.

In this sample, this clonotype turned up a few times. This chain joins TRBV7-2 and TRBJ2-1, with D uncertain. The CDR3 length is 16 residues. The V gene's germline CDR1 is SGHTA and CDR2 FQGNSA. Trimming left V 2 bases short and J 3 bases short, with 14 bases between. CDR3 in DNA: TGTGCCAGCAGCTTATTTGGTAGGCTCTACTACAATGAGCAGTTCTTC. This translates into CASSLFGRLYYNEQFF.

The chain has TRBV7-2 and TRBJ1-6; D ambiguous. CDR3 size: 15 residues. CDR1 is SGHTA and CDR2 is FQGNSA in the germline V gene. V was pared by 5 bases and J by 7 bases, with 15 bases between. Here the CDR3 DNA reads TGTGCCAGCAGCCTCCGCCAGGTAGAGAATTCACCCCTCCACTTT. Protein product: CASSLRQVENSPLHF. Full variable domain (missing parts from reference TRBV7-2 and TRBJ1-6): GAGVSQSPSNKVTEKGKDVELRCDPISGHTALYWYRQSLGQGLEFLIYFQGNSAPDKSGLPSDRFSAERTGGSVSTLTIQRTQQEDSAVYLCASSLRQVENSPLHFGNGTRLTVT.

This clonotype was seen a few times. The genes are TRBV6-6 and TRBJ2-7, with TRBD1 identical over 8 bases. CDR1 MNHNY and CDR2 SVGAGI come from the germline V gene (reference sequence). The CDR3 spans 14 residues. With 0 bases clipped from V and 9 bases from J, the junction kept 7 bases outside the gene matches. Here the CDR3 reads CASSYSGQAKAQYV. In DNA, the CDR3 is TGTGCCAGCAGTTACTCGGGACAGGCTAAGGCGCAGTACGTC.

This clonotype has just a few counts. V is TRBV30 and J is TRBJ1-5; no definite D call. Germline values: CDR1 GTSNPN, CDR2 SVGIG (reference sequence). There are 12 residues in the CDR3. Trimming shortened V by 0 bases and J by 10 bases, and 10 bases separated the two germline ends. The CDR3 nucleotides are TGTGCCTGGAGTGTATTTCGCGGACCCCAGCATTTT. It encodes CAWSVFRGPQHF. The variable domain in full, completed from reference TRBV30 and TRBJ1-5, reads SQTIHQWPATLVQPVGSPLSLECTVEGTSNPNLYWYRQAAGRGLQLLFYSVGIGQISSEVPQNLSASRPQDRQFILSSKKLLLSDSGFYLCAWSVFRGPQHFGDGTRLSIL.

The rearrangement links TRBV12-3 or TRBV12-4 to TRBJ2-1, with 7 bases identical to TRBD2. The V segment lost 5 bases and the J segment 6 bases; nucleotides outside the gene matches: 10. This CDR3 contains 15 residues. CDR3 coding DNA: TGTGCCAGCAGTCCCGGGACTACTTCTCTCAATGAGCAGTTCTTC. The encoded protein is CASSPGTTSLNEQFF.

The chain links TRBV6-2 or TRBV6-3 to TRBJ2-7; tentatively, D is TRBD2 (5 bases). V was pared by 5 bases and J by 3 bases, with 26 bases between. The CDR3 extends over 18 amino acids. Germline CDR1 is MNHEY and CDR2 is SVGEGT. CDR3 region: CASSPPGLAIEWNYEQYF. The CDR3 bases are TGTGCCAGCAGTCCCCCGGGATTGGCCATAGAGTGGAACTACGAGCAGTACTTC.

This clonotype was seen at least ten times. This chain joins TRBV5-6 and TRBJ2-5; possibly TRBD2 for D (5 bases). Trimming took 2 bases from V and 4 from J, leaving 9 bases between them. The CDR3 sequence is 13 residues long. Germline V gene sequence: CDR1 SGHDT, CDR2 YYEEEE. CDR3 protein: CASSFLSGETQYF. CDR3 in DNA: TGTGCCAGCAGCTTTCTAAGCGGAGAGACCCAGTACTTC.

This clonotype has a handful of counts. J is TRBJ1-2 and V is TRBV6-1; 7 positions match TRBD1. Germline assignment: CDR1 MNHNS and CDR2 SASEGT. J gave up 6 bases and V 3 bases, and 4 bases lay outside the gene matches. The CDR3 extends over 13 amino acids. The CDR3 region is CASSEAGGNGYTF. The CDR3 nucleotides are TGTGCCAGCAGTGAGGCAGGGGGGAATGGCTACACCTTC.

V gene TRBV4-3 combines with J gene TRBJ2-2, with 16 bases identical to TRBD2. CDR1 and CDR2 (germline): LGHNA, YSLEER. V was pared by 0 bases and J by 4 bases, with 11 bases of the junction left unmatched. This CDR3 contains 21 residues. CDR3 protein: CASSQEPGTSGGALGTGELFF. The CDR3 nucleotides read TGCGCCAGCAGCCAAGAACCCGGGACTAGCGGGGGGGCTCTCGGCACCGGGGAGCTGTTTTTT.

In its sample, this clonotype was seen a few times. The J gene is TRBJ2-3, the V gene TRBV7-2; TRBD2 matches 8 bases. The junction had 2 bases not matched to a gene; V was cut back by 8 bases and J by 1 base. In germline, CDR1 is SGHTA, CDR2 FQGNSA. This CDR3 comprises 13 residues. For the CDR3, the DNA is TGTGCCAGCGGGCGGGGGGGCACAGATACGCAGTATTTT. Its translation is CASGRGGTDTQYF.

This clonotype was picked up many times. V is TRBV9 and J is TRBJ2-1; the D gene is possibly TRBD2 (6 bases). The CDR3 extends over 14 amino acids. CDR1 is SGDLS and CDR2 is YYNGEE in the germline V gene. V lost 1 base and J 8 bases, leaving 13 bases between the germline ends. The CDR3 here is CASSVWDLSDEQFF. DNA of the CDR3: TGTGCCAGCAGCGTATGGGACTTGTCCGATGAGCAGTTCTTC.

The V and J genes are TRBV12-3 or TRBV12-4 and TRBJ1-2; TRBD1 aligns across 8 bases. The CDR3 contains 14 residues. Trimming cost V 3 bases and J 7 bases; bases outside gene matches: 7. For the CDR3, the DNA is TGTGCCAGCAGTTTTGGCAGGGGGCGCGGTGGCTACACCTTC. This sequence encodes CASSFGRGRGGYTF.